These 16 T cell receptor beta chains were sequenced from one sample in a study of human T cells and chemical hapten exposure. The time point denotes: patch test 2, 6 weeks after DPC sensitization. The sample's treatment: therapeutic diphenylcyclopropenone sensitization with weekly scalp DPC. TCRdb ran MiXCR on the RACE reads and lists one entry per CDR3 protein. This repertoire shows some 89,000 distinct CDR3 sequences, 10% found once; its top ten account for 2% to 2.5%. The sequencing here drew on whole blood, taken in connection with sensitization to the hapten diphenylcyclopropenone (DPC). The origin of the receptors is a woman between 25 and 40 years old with alopecia areata. Some clones in this sample may be carry-over from other donors' samples.

This clonotype was seen at least ten times. This chain connects TRBV4-2 to TRBJ2-1; D gene ambiguous. The CDR3 is made up of 12 amino acids. Trimming removed 3 bases from V and 9 bases from J, with 9 bases in between. CDR1 is LGHNA, CDR2 YNFKEQ, per germline. The CDR3 sequence is CASSHARGEQFF. CDR3 DNA sequence: TGTGCCAGCAGCCACGCGCGCGGTGAGCAGTTCTTC.

Many counts were recorded for this clonotype. V gene TRBV28 combines with J gene TRBJ1-3; D is uncertain. Per germline, CDR1 MDHEN and CDR2 SYDVKM. V was shortened by 4 bases and J by 4 bases, with 11 bases between the two germline ends. CDR3 length: 14 residues. Written as DNA, the CDR3 is TGTGCCAGCAGTTGGGCCGGGCCAGGAAACACCATATATTTT. It is translated as CASSWAGPGNTIYF. Using reference TRBV28 and TRBJ1-3 for the parts outside the CDR3, the full variable domain is DVKVTQSSRYLVKRTGEKVFLECVQDMDHENMFWYRQDPGLGLRLIYFSYDVKMKEKGDIPEGYSVSREKKERFSLILESASTNQTSMYLCASSWAGPGNTIYFGEGSWLTVV.

This clonotype was detected ten times or more. This chain joins TRBV7-6 and TRBJ2-2; D uncertain. The CDR3 runs to 12 residues. V gave up 1 base and J gave up 7 bases, with 4 bases separating them. Per the germline V gene, CDR1 is SGHVS and CDR2 is FNYEAQ. The CDR3 region is CASSLVGGELFF. The CDR3 nucleotides read TGTGCCAGCAGCTTAGTCGGCGGGGAGCTGTTTTTT.

The sample holds many counts of this clonotype. This rearrangement joins TRBV29-1 to TRBJ2-3; D possibly corresponds to TRBD1 (6 bases). Between the trimmed V and J ends, which lost 7 bases and 2 bases, there was a span of 13 bases. CDR1 is SQVTM, CDR2 ANQGSEA, per germline. This CDR3 spans 13 amino acids. The CDR3: CSALTGYTDTQYF. Written as DNA, the CDR3 is TGCAGCGCTCTGACAGGTTACACAGATACGCAGTATTTT.

This rearrangement joins TRBV6-2 or TRBV6-3 to TRBJ2-7; 11 positions match TRBD1. Unmatched junction bases numbered 7, after V lost 0 bases and J lost 6 bases. CDR3 size: 16 residues. Germline CDR1 is MNHEY and CDR2 is SVGEGT. CDR3 sequence reads: CASSYSIRTGGIEQYF. The DNA for the CDR3 is TGTGCCAGCAGTTACTCTATTCGGACAGGGGGCATCGAGCAGTACTTC.

The table lists this clonotype with many counts. This chain joins TRBV20-1 and TRBJ2-1, with 10 bases fitting TRBD2. CDR3 size: 16 residues. J was trimmed by 7 bases and V by 3 bases; bases with no gene match: 12. Germline CDR1 DFQATT, CDR2 SNEGSKA (reference sequence). Here the CDR3 reads CSARTPGTSVVNEQFF. In nucleotides, the CDR3 is TGCAGTGCTAGGACCCCCGGGACTAGCGTTGTAAATGAGCAGTTCTTC.

This clonotype came up a few times. The J gene is TRBJ1-2, the V gene TRBV6-5, with 9 bases identical to TRBD1. The germline gives CDR1 MNHEY, CDR2 SVGAGI. The length of the CDR3 is 14 residues. The V and J ends lost 6 bases and 7 bases, in that order; junction bases with no gene match: 9. The CDR3 loop is CASSRGTGRSGYTF. DNA for the CDR3: TGTGCCAGCAGCCGCGGGACAGGGAGGAGTGGCTACACCTTC.

This clonotype was seen ten or more times. This chain joins TRBV20-1 and TRBJ2-7, with 8 bases matching TRBD2. The CDR3 runs 15 residues. V was clipped by 0 bases and J by 2 bases; unmatched bases: 6. Germline V CDR1 and CDR2: DFQATT, SNEGSKA (reference sequence). CDR3 DNA sequence: TGCAGTGCTAGAGATTTCGTAGCGGGGACCTACGAGCAGTACTTC. This codes for CSARDFVAGTYEQYF.

This clonotype was seen repeatedly, ten times or more. The chain carries TRBV20-1 and TRBJ2-3; 9 nucleotides match TRBD2. V shed 3 bases and J 0 bases; nucleotides not matched to a gene: 7. The CDR3 totals 16 residues. Germline V gene data show CDR1 as DFQATT and CDR2 as SNEGSKA (reference sequence). CDR3 in amino acids: CSASTLAGSSTDTQYF. CDR3 in DNA: TGCAGTGCTAGTACCCTAGCGGGGAGCAGCACAGATACGCAGTATTTT.

Many counts were recorded for this clonotype. The chain is built from TRBV10-3 and TRBJ2-2; no definite D call. There are 13 residues in the CDR3. Trimming shortened V by 5 bases and J by 5 bases, and 9 bases separated the two germline ends. CDR1 is ENHRY and CDR2 is SYGVKD in the germline V gene. The DNA of the CDR3 is TGTGCCATCAGTCTGACACCGACCGGGGAGCTGTTTTTT. Its protein product is CAISLTPTGELFF.

The sample holds a few counts of this clonotype. The chain is built from TRBV20-1 and TRBJ1-1; TRBD1 is a possible D gene (5 bases). V lost 6 bases and J 9 bases, leaving 29 bases between the germline ends. CDR1 is DFQATT, CDR2 SNEGSKA, per germline (reference sequence). This CDR3 comprises 16 residues. The CDR3 reads CSATKSGAFGGDKAFF. CDR3 DNA sequence: TGCAGTGCAACCAAAAGCGGGGCCTTCGGCGGTGATAAAGCTTTCTTT.

In this sample, this clonotype turned up many times. The rearrangement links TRBV6-5 to TRBJ1-2, with no clear D. The CDR3 contains 13 residues. Germline V gene data show CDR1 as MNHEY and CDR2 as SVGAGI. Trimming left V 2 bases short and J 2 bases short, with 6 bases between. The CDR3 nucleotides read TGTGCCAGCAGTTACGAACGGAACTATGGCTACACCTTC. Protein sequence: CASSYERNYGYTF.

This clonotype was counted many times. The V call is TRBV3-1, the J call TRBJ2-1; D is ambiguous. CDR1 and CDR2 from the germline V gene are LGHDT and YNNKEL (reference sequence). The V and J ends lost 4 bases and 4 bases respectively, with 17 bases between them. There are 16 residues in the CDR3. CDR3 loop: CASSPLVGKIYNEQFF. The CDR3 nucleotides are TGTGCCAGCAGCCCCCTAGTGGGGAAGATTTACAATGAGCAGTTCTTC.

This sequence joins TRBV5-1 and TRBJ1-1; 7 nucleotides line up with TRBD1. Germline V gene data show CDR1 as SGHRS and CDR2 as YFSETQ. With V trimmed by 5 bases and J by 0 bases, 10 bases remained unmatched. The CDR3 consists of 16 residues. CDR3 amino acids: CASREETGFVNTEAFF. CDR3 DNA sequence: TGCGCCAGCAGGGAAGAGACAGGGTTCGTGAACACTGAAGCTTTCTTT.

This clonotype was seen a few times. The chain links TRBV25-1 to TRBJ1-5; D remains ambiguous. Germline V gene data show CDR1 as MGHDK and CDR2 as SYGVNS. V was clipped by 1 base and J by 0 bases, with 7 bases between them. The CDR3 is 15 residues long. CDR3 sequence: CASSESRSSNQPQHF. The CDR3, as DNA: TGTGCCAGCAGTGAATCCCGGTCTAGCAATCAGCCCCAGCATTTT.

Many counts were recorded for this clonotype. This sequence joins TRBV20-1 and TRBJ2-5; D possibly corresponds to TRBD2 (6 bases). From germline, CDR1 is DFQATT and CDR2 SNEGSKA (reference sequence). The CDR3 contains 13 residues. V shed 8 bases and J shed 2 bases, with 15 bases lying between them. CDR3 loop: CSSLSSVQETQYF. Written as DNA, the CDR3 is TGCAGTTCCCTATCTAGCGTACAAGAGACCCAGTACTTC.